This TCR beta chain was found in a study of CD8+CD57+ T cells in acquired aplastic anemia. Study as a whole: The sorted CD4+ and CD8+ cells yielded an average around 3.2 ug of DNA.

Notes on the study in general: Patients and controls were not found to differ significantly in CD8+ Simpson's diversity. It was found that 25 to 35 CD8+ CDR3 sequences were shared between patients and controls.

Individuals selected for sequencing had exhibited CD8+CD57+ cell expansion on flow cytometry. The diagnosis in all patients was severe acquired aplastic anemia. Genomic DNA, the template, was used for profiling of the TCR beta VDJ and CDR3. TCRdb ran MiXCR on the reads and lists one entry per CDR3 protein. The profile shows roughly 200,000 distinct CDR3 sequences, 50% to 65% of them singletons. After removal of 5 bases from V and 0 bases from J, the junction contained 12 bases not matched to a gene. Germline assignment: CDR1 LNHDA and CDR2 SQIVND (reference sequence). The CDR3 runs 18 residues. This clonotype was found many times. Its antigen is not identified.

The rearrangement joins TRBV19 to TRBJ2-2, with 7 bases that match TRBD2. This TCR came from a human donor with aplastic anemia. The source material was sorted CD4+, CD8+, or CD8+CD57+ T cells (not recorded which) from PBMCs. CDR3 bases: TGTGCCAGTAGTCCCCGGGGAGGGCGGTTCGCGAACACCGGGGAGCTGTTTTTT. Translating it yields CASSPRGGRFANTGELFF.